Listed here is a single T cell receptor beta chain. Its antigen is still unknown. No base quality information exists; no much larger clone differs at one position. The collaborating institutions used their own protocols to collect whole blood in K2EDTA tubes. For TCRbeta analysis, collaborators shipped samples in one of three forms: frozen whole blood, isolated PBMCs, or DNA extracted from either of those sample types. The data stem from a study of blood T cell repertoires in COVID-19 (dated by TCRdb to the early 2020s). At the level of the whole study: Samples covering the acute and convalescent phases of COVID-19 were provided by collaborators in the United States, Italy and Spain. The material from the prospective study consisted of cDNA or gDNA derived from T cells, B-cell-depleted T cells, or PBMCs. Samples came from the ongoing ImmuneRACE study (first 160 participants) plus 1,254 subjects from 6 global collaborators. Sample metadata almost always included a de-identified subject ID, COVID-19 status, age in years and sex. Where available, HLA class I and class II types were taken from metadata supplied by the sample provider and were not determined by assay-based typing. The repertoires were released in a freely available public database intended as a resource for research on the immune response to SARS-CoV-2. The dataset comprised deeply sampled blood TCRbeta repertoires from subjects exposed to, actively infected with, or recovered from COVID-19. Here is what the overall study found, with its caveats: How much clinical and demographic metadata was included differed by source and by participant, and the metadata was provided uncurated.

V has 2 bases trimmed and J has 2 bases trimmed; junction bases matching no gene number 7. The CDR3, from cysteine to phenylalanine, totals 15 residues. The DNA shown is the 45-base CDR3, in frame from base 1. According to the germline V gene, CDR1 reads SGDLS and CDR2 reads YYNGEE. The immunoSEQ Assay, a bias-controlled multiplex PCR, was used to amplify TCRbeta CDR3 regions from genomic DNA. The authors processed their data as follows. The number of nucleated cells in each sample was estimated by amplification of reference gene primers within the assay. To quantify the absolute abundance of each unique TCRbeta CDR3 rearrangement, sequence reads were collapsed and filtered. For each sample, productive Simpson clonality was calculated as the square root of Simpson's diversity index over productive rearrangements. TCRdb limited this immuneACCESS table to in-frame rearrangements with V and J called. A share of clones is missing; checked studies link under half to unresolved V genes, and the rest is unexplained. V, J and clone size are those of that table, while D and trimming were read from the DNA. In all, the sample holds over 55,000 clones, and about 89% of those were seen once. The top ten clonotypes cover around 5.3% of the sample.

The rearrangement combines TRBV9 with TRBJ2-7, with 7 bases matching TRBD2. The sequenced material came from peripheral blood. This TCR came from a man aged 50 or older with active COVID-19. The encoded CDR3 is CASSVTGLPTYEQYF. In nucleotides, the sequence is TGTGCCAGCAGCGTGACGGGACTACCGACCTACGAGCAGTACTTC.